This TCR beta chain was observed in a study of T-cell memory formation after mild COVID-19 (dated by TCRdb to the early 2020s). In terms of the full investigation: TCR sequence clusters from the two donors were largely donor specific. T-cell clones expanding and contracting after mild COVID-19 in two donors were tracked by longitudinal TCRalpha and TCRbeta repertoire sequencing. The cohort comprised two young, previously healthy adult volunteers, one female and one male.

Summary of the overall study and its limitations: SARS-CoV-2 specificity of the second-wave clones peaking on day 37 was not confirmed. Contracting CD4+ clones appeared mostly in the CM and EM memory subsets, whereas CD8+ clones were enriched in EMRA. The study covered only a couple of mild cases, and larger cohorts including severe cases with pre-infection samples were considered necessary. From day 15 to 85, contracting clones showed balanced CD4/CD8 phenotypes, whereas a second wave of clones that expanded from day 15 to 37 leaned towards CD4+. Some responding clones were found in pre-infection memory, which suggests that pre-existing cross-reactive memory T cells took part in the SARS-CoV-2 response.

The sequencer listed for this sample is Illumina NovaSeq 6000. TCRalpha and TCRbeta cDNA libraries were constructed by 5'RACE with constant-segment primers, with sample barcodes and unique molecular identifiers being introduced. Trizol reagent was used to extract RNA from every sample. Library amplification was performed in two PCR steps, and a second sample barcode and Illumina TruSeq adapters were introduced in the second step. Sequencing of libraries was performed on an Illumina NovaSeq with 2 x 150 bp paired-end reads. Per the original workflow: Demultiplexing of reads and collapsing into UMI-guided consensus sequences were performed with migec v1.2.7. Using mixcr v2.1.11, UMI consensuses were aligned to TRA and TRB V and J templates and then assembled into clonotypes. A clonotype was counted as expanded or contracted only if both edgeR and NoisET called the change significant, with noise models trained on biological replicates. For edgeR calls, the cutoffs were a false discovery rate-adjusted p below 0.01 and a log2 fold-change threshold of 1. As an exploratory analysis of dynamics, max-normalized trajectories of the 1000 most abundant clonotypes were examined by PCA with hierarchical clustering. Each responding clone was given a CD4 or CD8 phenotype based on the CD4+ and CD8+ repertoires, which had been sequenced separately. Clones were called with MiXCR by TCRdb after fastp trimmed the public reads at Q25, and only in-frame beta chains were retained. All rows with the same CDR3 protein become a single entry with the most common DNA and genes. The V and J calls reflect TCRdb's pipeline rather than the authors' work. The sample table records hundreds of thousands of distinct CDR3 sequences; more than 15% of these occur just once. Together, the top ten hold about 22% of the sample.

This clonotype has more than one count but fewer than ten. The specificity of this receptor is unknown. Base qualities are not at hand, and no much larger clone is one base apart. PBMCs were isolated by Ficoll-Paque density gradient centrifugation. V was cut back by 0 bases and J by 2 bases, leaving a gap of 15 bases between them. As encoded in the germline V gene (reference sequence), CDR1 is DFQATT while CDR2 is SNEGSKA. The CDR3 runs 16 amino acids, cysteine and phenylalanine included. CDR3 DNA is the only sequence kept; it has 48 bases, read in frame from the first base. The sequenced sample consisted of PBMCs or a T cell subset sorted from them (not recorded which). The chain joins TRBV20-1 to TRBJ2-3, with the D gene not confidently named. This clonotype was sampled from a man between 18 and 35 years old who had mild COVID-19 (a few samples of this study predate the infection). The sample titles of this study are shuffled in the database, so cell type and time point are left out; the donor was told from shared clones. The CDR3 amino acid sequence is: CSARDVARVSTDTQYF. DNA sequence: TGCAGTGCTAGAGATGTTGCTAGAGTCTCCACAGATACGCAGTATTTT.